The next 15 T cell receptor beta chains were all read from a single sample in a study of shared clonotypes between healthy human individuals. Sequencing used immunoSEQ multiplex PCR; TCRdb keeps in-frame clones, though not all of them. The table has 2 million to 2.5 million clones, approximately 95% seen once. Input material: naive CD4+ T cells sorted from blood. Subset defined: CD45RA+ positively selected. Receptors were obtained from a young man in good health.

V usage is TRBV4-3 and J usage is TRBJ1-6; D is ambiguous. The CDR3 consists of 16 residues. Deletions cut 0 bases from V and 9 bases from J, with 15 bases between. Germline values: CDR1 LGHNA, CDR2 YSLEER. The CDR3 is CASSQDIEWEGSPLHF. DNA of the CDR3: TGCGCCAGCAGCCAAGATATCGAGTGGGAGGGTTCACCCCTCCACTTT.

The chain employs TRBV7-2 and TRBJ2-7; D remains unclear. This CDR3 is built from 14 residues. The V gene lost 0 bases and the J gene lost 6 bases, with 12 bases spanning the gap. CDR1 is SGHTA, CDR2 FQGNSA, per germline. CDR3 loop: CASSLATAYGEQYF. CDR3 in DNA: TGTGCCAGCAGCTTAGCGACCGCTTATGGCGAGCAGTACTTC.

On this clone itself: Other DNA sequences from this sample encode an identical CDR3 as well. The rearrangement links TRBV9 to TRBJ1-3, with D possibly TRBD1 on 5 matching bases. CDR1 is SGDLS and CDR2 is YYNGEE in the germline V gene. V dropped 4 bases and J dropped 0 bases, with 11 bases sitting between them. The CDR3 sequence is 15 residues long. CDR3 amino acids: CASSSSGNSGNTIYF. Here the CDR3 DNA reads TGTGCCAGCAGCTCCTCAGGGAACTCTGGAAACACCATATATTTT. Full variable domain (rest looked up from reference TRBV9 and TRBJ1-3): DSGVTQTPKHLITATGQRVTLRCSPRSGDLSVYWYQQSLDQGLQFLIQYYNGEERAKGNILERFSAQQFPDLHSELNLSSLELGDSALYFCASSSSGNSGNTIYFGEGSWLTVV.

The chain couples TRBV7-2 to TRBJ1-2, with TRBD1 matching over 11 bases. The J segment lost 6 bases and the V segment lost 5 bases, leaving 14 bases of the junction unmatched. The CDR3 spans 17 residues. Looked up from germline, CDR1 is SGHTA and CDR2 is FQGNSA. The chain's CDR3 is CASSRGGQGDWSDGYTF. The CDR3 DNA follows: TGTGCCAGCAGCCGTGGGGGACAGGGGGATTGGAGCGATGGCTACACCTTC.

The gene calls are TRBV7-6 and TRBJ2-7; D possibly matches TRBD1 or TRBD2 (5 bases each). Germline loops: CDR1 SGHVS, CDR2 FNYEAQ. CDR3 length equals 16 residues. V was trimmed by 5 bases and J by 3 bases, leaving 20 bases between them. The CDR3 DNA reads as TGTGCCAGCAGCATAGACTCCGTTACTAGGGGCTACGAGCAGTACTTC. This encodes CASSIDSVTRGYEQYF.

This rearrangement joins TRBV28 to TRBJ1-2; D remains ambiguous. Germline-derived CDR1 and CDR2 are MDHEN and SYDVKM. Trimming pared 7 bases from V and 6 bases from J, leaving 24 bases between. This CDR3 has 16 residues. The CDR3 region is CASTFVGVGTFDGYTF. The CDR3 region has the DNA TGTGCCAGCACCTTCGTCGGTGTGGGCACGTTTGATGGCTACACCTTC.

A word on this clone: Given a much more abundant clone one base away, this may be a read error. This CDR3 is also generated by other DNA sequences in the sample. The V and J genes are TRBV25-1 and TRBJ1-1; a possible D gene is TRBD1 (5 bases). The germline V gene has CDR1 MGHDK and CDR2 SYGVNS. The length of the CDR3 is 11 residues. The CDR3 loop is CASQGNTEAFF. The CDR3 DNA reads TGTGCCAGTCAGGGTAACACCGAAGCTTTCTTT.

The J gene is TRBJ1-2, the V gene TRBV5-1; maybe TRBD1 (5 bases). Per the germline V gene, CDR1 is SGHRS and CDR2 is YFSETQ. The CDR3 has 13 residues. Trimming took 0 bases from V and 6 from J, leaving 9 bases between them. The CDR3 DNA reads TGCGCCAGCAGCTTGGCCGGGGGTAATGGCTACACCTTC. As protein: CASSLAGGNGYTF. Full variable domain (outside the CDR3, taken from reference TRBV5-1 and TRBJ1-2): KAGVTQTPRYLIKTRGQQVTLSCSPISGHRSVSWYQQTPGQGLQFLFEYFSETQRNKGNFPGRFSGRQFSNSRSEMNVSTLELGDSALYLCASSLAGGNGYTFGSGTRLTVV.

This clone has a single count. This CDR3 reads CASGLQGGGGYTF. The CDR3 DNA follows: TGTGCCAGCGGCCTACAGGGGGGTGGCGGCTACACCTTC. This rearrangement joins TRBV27 to TRBJ1-2; the match to TRBD1 covers 8 bases. The CDR3 sequence is 13 residues long. Germline lookup yields CDR1 MNHEY and CDR2 SMNVEV (reference sequence). Trimming removed 8 bases from V and 8 bases from J; junction bases left unmatched: 10.

The J gene is TRBJ2-7, the V gene TRBV10-3; D remains unclear. The germline V gene encodes CDR1 ENHRY and CDR2 SYGVKD. V was shortened by 0 bases and J by 1 base, with 13 bases between the two germline ends. The CDR3 has 16 amino acids. In nucleotides, the CDR3 is TGTGCCATCAGTGAGTCCGCGCACCTGTTATCCTACGAGCAGTACTTC. It translates to CAISESAHLLSYEQYF.

The rearrangement joins TRBV30 to TRBJ1-1, with TRBD1 matching 7 bases. Germline trimming cut 4 bases from V and 1 base from J; bases unmatched to any gene: 9. CDR3 size: 15 residues. Germline V gene sequence: CDR1 GTSNPN, CDR2 SVGIG (reference sequence). The CDR3 nucleotides are TGTGCCTGGAACCCGGGACAGAGAACGAACACTGAAGCTTTCTTT. Encoded protein: CAWNPGQRTNTEAFF.

This chain uses TRBV19 with TRBJ1-5; D may be TRBD1 (6 bases). This CDR3 region has 15 residues. The germline V and J ends were trimmed by 5 bases and 7 bases, with 18 bases remaining between them. The germline CDR1 and CDR2 sequences are LNHDA and SQIVND (reference sequence). The CDR3 reads CASSEALGQKQPQHF. CDR3 DNA: TGTGCCAGTAGTGAGGCTCTGGGACAAAAACAGCCCCAGCATTTT.

This chain connects TRBV5-8 to TRBJ1-1; unclear D gene. The germline V gene encodes CDR1 SGHTS and CDR2 YDEGEE. The CDR3 runs to 16 residues. V was shortened by 4 bases and J by 1 base, with 17 bases between the two germline ends. CDR3 DNA: TGTGCCAGCAGCCTGTGGGCCGGAGTCAAGAACACTGAAGCTTTCTTT. Translated: CASSLWAGVKNTEAFF.

CDR3 sequence: CASPPGQVALRASKNIQYF. The DNA for the CDR3 is TGTGCCAGTCCCCCAGGGCAGGTCGCCTTAAGGGCTTCCAAAAACATTCAGTACTTC. This chain connects TRBV9 to TRBJ2-4; tentatively, D is TRBD1 (5 bases). V was cut by 8 bases and J by 2 bases, with 29 bases left in between. This CDR3 has 19 amino acids. Germline V gene data show CDR1 as SGDLS and CDR2 as YYNGEE.

This clone appeared a single time. This sequence joins TRBV29-1 and TRBJ2-7, with a possible D match to TRBD2 (6 bases). This CDR3 comprises 14 residues. The ends were cut back, 0 bases at V and 3 bases at J, with 12 bases in the middle. Germline CDR1 SQVTM, CDR2 ANQGSEA. CDR3: CSVEDVKEGYEQYF. CDR3 in DNA: TGCAGCGTTGAAGATGTAAAGGAGGGCTACGAGCAGTACTTC.